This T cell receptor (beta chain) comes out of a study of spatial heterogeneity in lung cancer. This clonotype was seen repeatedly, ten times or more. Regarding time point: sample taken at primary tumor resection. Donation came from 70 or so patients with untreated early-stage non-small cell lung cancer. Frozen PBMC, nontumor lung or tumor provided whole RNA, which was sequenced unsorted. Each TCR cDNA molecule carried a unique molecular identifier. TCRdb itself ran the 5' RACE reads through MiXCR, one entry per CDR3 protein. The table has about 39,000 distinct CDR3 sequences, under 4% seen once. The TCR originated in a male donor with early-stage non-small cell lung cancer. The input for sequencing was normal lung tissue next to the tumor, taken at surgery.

CDR3 loop: CASSVEVYNEQFF. The DNA of the CDR3 is TGTGCCAGCAGCGTAGAAGTTTACAATGAGCAGTTCTTC. The rearrangement links TRBV9 to TRBJ2-1; no clear D gene. Trimming left V 0 bases short and J 4 bases short, with 5 bases between. This CDR3 region has 13 residues. The V gene's germline CDR1 is SGDLS and CDR2 YYNGEE.